This TCR gamma chain was found in a study of gamma delta lymphoproliferative disorders and STAT genes. About the study: Each gamma-chain library started from at least 50 ng of genomic DNA, using the LymphoTrack Dx TCRG Assay. For the delta chain, EuroClonality-NGS standard procedure was applied.

TCRdb called clones from the multiplex PCR reads again using CATT. Seen here are 2,000 to 2,500 gamma-chain clones, about 11% observed once, and the top ten hold roughly a sixth. Genomic DNA from isolated PBMCs served as the sequencing template. By proportion, this clone is medium-sized. J gave up 0 bases and V 8 bases, and 17 bases lay outside the gene matches. This CDR3 contains 17 residues. Sequencing was done on a sample of blood. The sequence derives from a human donor in good health. The genes are TRGV10 and TRGJ1 or TRGJ2. In the absence of a J gene in TCRdb, the DNA was matched to germline to assign it here. TRGV10 is classed as an ORF, of uncertain function. In nucleotides, the CDR3 is TGTGCTGCGTGGGATTATACCGTACCCCAGAATTATTATAAGAAACTCTTT. Residues: CAAWDYTVPQNYYKKLF.